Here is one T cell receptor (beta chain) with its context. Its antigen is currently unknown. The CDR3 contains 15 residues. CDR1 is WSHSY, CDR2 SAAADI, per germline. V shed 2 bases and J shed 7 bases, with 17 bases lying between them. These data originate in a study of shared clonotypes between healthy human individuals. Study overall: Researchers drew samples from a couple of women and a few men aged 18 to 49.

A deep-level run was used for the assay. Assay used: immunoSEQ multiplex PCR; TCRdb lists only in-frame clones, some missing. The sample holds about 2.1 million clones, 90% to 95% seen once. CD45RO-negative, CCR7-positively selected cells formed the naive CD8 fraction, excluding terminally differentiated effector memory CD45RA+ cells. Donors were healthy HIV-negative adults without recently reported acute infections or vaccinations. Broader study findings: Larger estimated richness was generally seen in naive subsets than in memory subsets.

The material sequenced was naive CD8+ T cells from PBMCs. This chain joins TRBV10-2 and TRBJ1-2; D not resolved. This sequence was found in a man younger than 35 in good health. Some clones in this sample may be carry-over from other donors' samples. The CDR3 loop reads CASSEEAVPVRGYTF. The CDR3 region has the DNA TGCGCCAGCAGTGAGGAGGCGGTGCCCGTGCGTGGCTACACCTTC.